These 30 T cell receptor beta chains were sequenced from one sample in a study of STAT5B mutations in CD4+ large granular lymphocyte leukemia. Sequencing used immunoSEQ multiplex PCR; TCRdb keeps in-frame clones, though not all of them. The top ten clones hold about 2.1% of a sample with under 35,000 clones, 76% of them seen once. The sequenced sample was CD4+ T cells from blood buffy coats. These receptors came from a human donor in good health.

This clone was seen a few times. The V gene is TRBV28, the J gene TRBJ2-7; 7 bases align to TRBD1. CDR3 length: 16 residues. Germline V CDR1 and CDR2: MDHEN, SYDVKM. V lost 6 bases and J lost 7; bases outside the gene matches: 18. The CDR3 spells CASRGTALDSLREQYF. In nucleotides, the CDR3 is TGTGCCAGCAGAGGGACAGCGCTCGACTCCCTAAGGGAGCAGTACTTC.

The table lists this clone with a count of one. The gene calls are TRBV5-1 and TRBJ2-3; TRBD2 aligns across 8 bases. CDR1 SGHRS and CDR2 YFSETQ come from the germline V gene. The V gene end was trimmed by 0 bases and the J gene end by 5 bases; junction bases not matched to a gene: 11. The CDR3 loop spans 17 amino acids. The CDR3 DNA is TGCGCCAGCAGCTTGGTCGCTAGCGGGCCCGCCAGAGATACGCAGTATTTT. It codes for CASSLVASGPARDTQYF.

This clone was seen just once. The chain has TRBV19 and TRBJ1-5, with D unresolved. The V and J ends lost 7 bases and 7 bases respectively, with 14 bases between them. Germline V gene sequence: CDR1 LNHDA, CDR2 SQIVND (reference sequence). CDR3 length: 13 residues. The CDR3 is CASNQGQWQPQHF. CDR3 bases: TGTGCCAGTAATCAAGGTCAGTGGCAGCCCCAGCATTTT.

J is TRBJ2-1 and V is TRBV4-3; no firm D call. Trimming took 1 base from V and 8 from J, leaving 12 bases between them. Germline V gene lookup returns CDR1 LGHNA and CDR2 YSLEER. CDR3 length: 14 residues. DNA of the CDR3: TGCGCCAGCAGCCAAGGATTGGGCTCGGATGAGCAGTTCTTC. Translating it yields CASSQGLGSDEQFF.

This chain uses TRBV20-1 with TRBJ2-3; D is perhaps TRBD1 or TRBD2 (5 bases each). The CDR3 covers 11 residues. Germline V gene sequence: CDR1 DFQATT, CDR2 SNEGSKA (reference sequence). The CDR3 coding sequence is TGCAAGGGGCGGGGCACAGATACGCAGTATTTT. Protein product: CKGRGTDTQYF.

The chain carries TRBV14 and TRBJ2-2; 8 bases align to TRBD2. Germline CDR1 SGHDN, CDR2 FVKESK. The CDR3 is made up of 15 amino acids. V shed 1 base and J 7 bases; nucleotides not matched to a gene: 5. In nucleotides, the CDR3 is TGTGCCAGCAGCCAAGCGGGACTAGAAGGCGGGGAGCTGTTTTTT. As protein: CASSQAGLEGGELFF.

The chain joins TRBV18 to TRBJ1-2, with D tentatively TRBD1 (6 bases). V was cut by 2 bases and J by 3 bases, with 7 bases left in between. From germline, CDR1 is KGHSH and CDR2 LQKENI. The CDR3 consists of 13 residues. The CDR3 DNA follows: TGTGCCAGCTCACCAAACAGGGACTATGGCTACACCTTC. Amino acid sequence: CASSPNRDYGYTF.

This chain connects TRBV13 to TRBJ2-3; D call uncertain. Trimming took off 5 bases at V and 2 bases at J, with 14 bases between the two ends. Per germline, CDR1 PRHDT and CDR2 FYEKMQ (reference sequence). The CDR3 is 15 amino acids. CDR3 coding DNA: TGTGCCAGCAGCGTCCGGGCCAGCTCCACAGATACGCAGTATTTT. Translating gives CASSVRASSTDTQYF.

This clone was detected only a few times. The J gene is TRBJ2-5, the V gene TRBV15, with D perhaps TRBD2 (5 bases). Looked up from germline, CDR1 is LNHNV and CDR2 is YYDKDF (reference sequence). V was clipped by 1 base and J by 5 bases, with 5 bases between them. This CDR3 contains 12 residues. CDR3 DNA sequence: TGTGCCACCAGCAGAGGCGGGGAGACCCAGTACTTC. Amino acid sequence: CATSRGGETQYF.

This clone turned up a few times. The CDR3 loop is CASSKTGPNTGELFF. The CDR3 DNA reads as TGTGCCAGCAGCAAGACAGGGCCCAACACCGGGGAGCTGTTTTTT. The gene calls are TRBV27 and TRBJ2-2, with 7 bases identical to TRBD1. V gave up 6 bases and J gave up 2 bases; unmatched junction bases: 6. The CDR3 consists of 15 residues. In germline, CDR1 is MNHEY, CDR2 SMNVEV (reference sequence).

The sample holds a few counts of this clone. The chain joins TRBV19 to TRBJ2-4; 9 positions match TRBD2. Per germline, CDR1 LNHDA and CDR2 SQIVND (reference sequence). There are 17 residues in the CDR3. The V and J ends lost 6 bases and 2 bases, in that order; junction bases with no gene match: 11. The CDR3 DNA follows: TGTGCCAGTAGCCCACGCGGGGGGGGACTAACCAAAAACATTCAGTACTTC. Translating it yields CASSPRGGGLTKNIQYF.

This sequence joins TRBV7-8 and TRBJ1-5; a possible D gene is TRBD1 (6 bases). This CDR3 comprises 13 residues. Per germline, CDR1 SGHVS and CDR2 FQNEAQ. V lost 8 bases and J 11 bases, leaving 19 bases between the germline ends. The CDR3 region has the DNA TGTGCCAGCGGCAAGACAGGAGCTGGCGCCCAGCATTTT. This gives the protein CASGKTGAGAQHF.

The gene calls are TRBV7-8 and TRBJ1-4, with 7 bases fitting TRBD1. CDR3 size: 14 residues. Germline CDR1 SGHVS, CDR2 FQNEAQ. Trimming at V came to 8 bases and at J to 6 bases, leaving 9 bases not matched to a gene. This CDR3 reads CASSQGNGDEKLFF. In nucleotides, the CDR3 is TGTGCCAGCTCACAGGGGAACGGGGATGAAAAACTGTTTTTT.

The J gene is TRBJ2-5, the V gene TRBV19; 7 bases agree with TRBD2. The V segment lost 2 bases and the J segment 5 bases; nucleotides outside the gene matches: 11. Germline V gene sequence: CDR1 LNHDA, CDR2 SQIVND (reference sequence). CDR3 length equals 16 residues. In nucleotides, the CDR3 is TGTGCCAGTAGTATAATCGGGGGAGGGCCTCTGGAGACCCAGTACTTC. Amino acids: CASSIIGGGPLETQYF.

This clone was seen a few times. This rearrangement joins TRBV19 to TRBJ1-6, with D hard to call. Between the trimmed V and J ends, which lost 4 bases and 8 bases, there was a span of 6 bases. This CDR3 contains 12 residues. The V gene's germline CDR1 is LNHDA and CDR2 SQIVND (reference sequence). CDR3 in DNA: TGTGCCAGTAGTACGTGGGATTCACCCCTCCACTTT. Translated, it gives CASSTWDSPLHF. Combining the CDR3 with reference TRBV19 and TRBJ1-6 gives the whole variable domain DGGITQSPKYLFRKEGQNVTLSCEQNLNHDAMYWYRQDPGQGLRLIYYSQIVNDFQKGDIAEGYSVSREKKESFPLTVTSAQKNPTAFYLCASSTWDSPLHFGNGTRLTVT.

This clone was seen only a few times. The chain links TRBV7-2 to TRBJ1-3, with D unclear. Trimming stripped 5 bases from V and 0 bases from J, with 11 bases between. This CDR3 region has 15 residues. Germline CDR1 SGHTA, CDR2 FQGNSA. This CDR3 reads CASSVHIGSGNTIYF. CDR3 DNA sequence: TGTGCCAGCAGCGTACACATCGGCTCTGGAAACACCATATATTTT.

This sequence joins TRBV5-6 and TRBJ1-5; TRBD1 is a possible D gene (6 bases). Trimming shortened V by 4 bases and J by 2 bases, and 16 bases separated the two germline ends. Germline loops: CDR1 SGHDT, CDR2 YYEEEE. This CDR3 has 16 amino acids. The CDR3 region has the DNA TGTGCCAGCAGCAGCTTTAAGGGGGGGGGCAATCAGCCCCAGCATTTT. Residues: CASSSFKGGGNQPQHF.

This chain uses TRBV19 with TRBJ2-4; perhaps TRBD1 as D (6 bases). Trimming took off 7 bases at V and 8 bases at J, with 21 bases between the two ends. The germline CDR1 and CDR2 sequences are LNHDA and SQIVND (reference sequence). There are 15 residues in the CDR3. As DNA, the CDR3 is TGTGCCAGTACCCCGAGGACCATCAAGGGGGACATTCAGTACTTC. Encoded protein: CASTPRTIKGDIQYF.

The chain is built from TRBV21-1 and TRBJ2-7. TRBV21-1 is noted as a pseudogene. CDR3 length: 11 residues. CDR3 nucleotide sequence: TGTGCCAGCAGCGGAACAAAAGAGCAGTACTTC. Translated, it gives CASSGTKEQYF.

The chain links TRBV7-2 to TRBJ2-3; D remains unclear. This CDR3 is built from 15 residues. V lost 5 bases to trimming and J lost 4 bases, with 16 bases between them. Germline V gives CDR1 SGHTA, CDR2 FQGNSA. This CDR3 is CASSLAQPPPDTQYF. CDR3 nucleotide sequence: TGTGCCAGCAGCCTGGCCCAACCACCACCAGATACGCAGTATTTT.

The chain is built from TRBV5-1 and TRBJ2-5; 11 nucleotides agree with TRBD2. Germline loops: CDR1 SGHRS, CDR2 YFSETQ. The CDR3 is 14 residues long. Germline trimming cut 8 bases from V and 4 bases from J; bases unmatched to any gene: 7. CDR3: CASKIAGGPETQYF. DNA of the CDR3: TGCGCCAGTAAAATAGCGGGAGGGCCAGAGACCCAGTACTTC.

This rearrangement joins TRBV5-4 to TRBJ2-5, with D uncertain. The germline V gene has CDR1 SGHNT and CDR2 YYREEE (reference sequence). V was cut by 1 base and J by 2 bases, with 9 bases left in between. There are 14 residues in the CDR3. CDR3 protein: CASSLWAIQETQYF. DNA of the CDR3: TGTGCCAGCAGCTTGTGGGCCATACAAGAGACCCAGTACTTC.

V usage is TRBV6-1 and J usage is TRBJ2-3; 11 bases match TRBD1. CDR1 and CDR2 (germline): MNHNS, SASEGT. The CDR3 is 15 residues long. With V trimmed by 4 bases and J by 4 bases, 4 bases remained unmatched. This chain's CDR3 is CASSGRGQGADTQYF. The CDR3 coding sequence is TGTGCCAGCAGTGGAAGGGGACAGGGGGCAGATACGCAGTATTTT.

The CDR3 DNA is TGTGCCAGCAGCTTGGAGACCCTAGGCTATGGCTACACCTTC. Amino acid sequence: CASSLETLGYGYTF. The rearrangement uses TRBV5-4 and TRBJ1-2; D not certain. Germline V gives CDR1 SGHNT, CDR2 YYREEE (reference sequence). This CDR3 has 14 residues. V gave up 0 bases and J gave up 4 bases, with 10 bases separating them.

This clone was counted only a few times. The chain couples TRBV7-9 to TRBJ1-5, with TRBD1 matching over 9 bases. The CDR3 is 14 residues long. Looked up from germline, CDR1 is SEHNR and CDR2 is FQNEAQ (reference sequence). V was pared by 5 bases and J by 6 bases, with 5 bases of the junction left unmatched. CDR3 in amino acids: CASSQTGGGQPQHF. For the CDR3, the DNA is TGTGCCAGCAGCCAGACAGGGGGAGGTCAGCCCCAGCATTTT. The whole variable domain, remainder taken from reference TRBV7-9 and TRBJ1-5, is DTGVSQNPRHKITKRGQNVTFRCDPISEHNRLYWYRQTLGQGPEFLTYFQNEAQLEKSRLLSDRFSAERPKGSFSTLEIQRTEQGDSAMYLCASSQTGGGQPQHFGDGTRLSIL.

This clone has only a few counts. CDR3 coding DNA: TGTGCCAGCAGACGAGACAGAGAAGCTTTCTTT. Its translation: CASRRDREAFF. The chain couples TRBV27 to TRBJ1-1; D is perhaps TRBD1 (5 bases). Trimming left V 6 bases short and J 8 bases short, with 10 bases between. The CDR3 has 11 amino acids. Germline lookup yields CDR1 MNHEY and CDR2 SMNVEV (reference sequence).

The CDR3 spells CAISDARKSYNEQFF. The CDR3 DNA reads as TGTGCCATCAGTGACGCGCGGAAGTCCTACAATGAGCAGTTCTTC. This chain connects TRBV10-3 to TRBJ2-1; no firm D call. Looked up from germline, CDR1 is ENHRY and CDR2 is SYGVKD. The V gene lost 3 bases and the J gene lost 1 base, with 10 bases spanning the gap. This CDR3 comprises 15 residues.

There are a few counts of this clone. The gene calls are TRBV28 and TRBJ1-1, with D hard to call. The V end lost 5 bases, the J end lost 3 bases, and 4 bases lay between the germline ends. Per germline, CDR1 MDHEN and CDR2 SYDVKM. The CDR3 runs 11 residues. The CDR3: CASSPHTEAFF. CDR3 nucleotide sequence: TGTGCCAGCAGTCCCCACACTGAAGCTTTCTTT.

This clone has just one count. This chain joins TRBV6-5 and TRBJ2-7; D remains ambiguous. Germline V gene sequence: CDR1 MNHEY, CDR2 SVGAGI. V dropped 2 bases and J dropped 2 bases, with 10 bases sitting between them. The length of the CDR3 is 14 residues. CDR3: CASSYATTTYEQYF. The CDR3 bases are TGTGCCAGCAGTTACGCAACTACCACCTACGAGCAGTACTTC.

The rearrangement uses TRBV7-3 and TRBJ1-1; tentatively, D is TRBD1 (6 bases). Trimming removed 4 bases at V and 4 bases at J, with 13 bases between. The CDR3 totals 14 residues. Germline CDR1 is SGHTA and CDR2 is FQGTGA. The CDR3 bases are TGTGCCAGCAGCTGGACAGACCGGAGCACTGAAGCTTTCTTT. Its translation: CASSWTDRSTEAFF.